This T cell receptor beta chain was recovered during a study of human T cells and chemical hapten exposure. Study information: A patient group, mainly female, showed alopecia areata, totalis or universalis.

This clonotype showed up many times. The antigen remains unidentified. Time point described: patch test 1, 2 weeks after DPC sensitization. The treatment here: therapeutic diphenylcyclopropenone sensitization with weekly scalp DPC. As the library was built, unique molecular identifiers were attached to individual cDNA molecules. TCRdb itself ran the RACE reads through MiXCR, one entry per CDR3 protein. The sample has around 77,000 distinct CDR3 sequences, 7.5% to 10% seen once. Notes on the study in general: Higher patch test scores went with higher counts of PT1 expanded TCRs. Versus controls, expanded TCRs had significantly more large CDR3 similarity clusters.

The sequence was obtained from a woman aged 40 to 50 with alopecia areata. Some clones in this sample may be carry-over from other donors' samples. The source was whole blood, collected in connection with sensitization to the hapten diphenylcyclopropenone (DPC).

CDR3 nucleotide sequence: TGTGCCAGCAGCTCCCCGGACAGGGATTTCCAGCAGTACTTC. This translates into CASSSPDRDFQQYF. The rearrangement links TRBV5-5 to TRBJ2-7; TRBD1 agrees at 8 bases. Germline CDR1 SGHKS, CDR2 YYEKEE (reference sequence). The CDR3 extends over 14 amino acids. V lost 3 bases and J lost 8; bases outside the gene matches: 10.